These 27 T cell receptor beta chains share one sample of origin, sequenced in a study of response to subunit inactivated influenza vaccine. MiXCR, run by TCRdb on the RT-PCR reads, gives a single entry per CDR3 protein. In the table there are about 540,000 distinct CDR3 sequences, under 25% of which are singletons. The sample also formed part of further work on T cells expressing NK-cell markers. That source adds: For TCR beta, cDNA was produced by 5'RACE template switching with UMIs.

The sequencing used CD4+ T cells sorted from PBMCs, collected about 13 days after vaccination. The source of these receptors is a man in his fifties who received an inactivated influenza vaccine.

CDR3 region: CSASNPTSGRAGNEQFF. The CDR3 DNA is TGCAGTGCTTCCAATCCGACTAGCGGGAGGGCCGGCAATGAGCAGTTCTTC. This rearrangement joins TRBV20-1 to TRBJ2-1; 14 nucleotides match TRBD2. The CDR3 consists of 17 residues. The V segment lost 5 bases and the J segment 6 bases; nucleotides outside the gene matches: 12. Germline-derived CDR1 and CDR2 are DFQATT and SNEGSKA (reference sequence).

This chain connects TRBV2 to TRBJ2-7; D is undetermined. The V end lost 6 bases, the J end lost 0 bases, and 12 bases lay between the germline ends. The CDR3 has 14 amino acids. The germline V gene has CDR1 SNHLY and CDR2 FYNNEI. The CDR3 loop is CASRITESSYEQYF. CDR3 nucleotides: TGTGCCAGCAGGATCACGGAAAGCTCCTACGAGCAGTACTTC.

This clonotype appeared a few times. The gene calls are TRBV12-3 or TRBV12-4 and TRBJ2-7; TRBD1 agrees at 9 bases. With 2 bases clipped from V and 0 bases from J, the junction kept 5 bases outside the gene matches. This CDR3 spans 16 amino acids. The CDR3, as DNA: TGTGCCAGCAGTTTAATTGGACAGGGGTTCTCCTACGAGCAGTACTTC. Its translation is CASSLIGQGFSYEQYF.

This clonotype was observed a few times. The chain couples TRBV5-1 to TRBJ2-4; possibly TRBD1 for D (5 bases). CDR1 is SGHRS, CDR2 YFSETQ, per germline. The CDR3 runs to 16 residues. V was shortened by 4 bases and J by 3 bases, with 17 bases between the two germline ends. Here the CDR3 DNA reads TGCGCCAGCAGCCCCCTTATAGCCCAGGGCAAAAACATTCAGTACTTC. Translated, it gives CASSPLIAQGKNIQYF.

This sequence joins TRBV12-3 or TRBV12-4 and TRBJ2-1; D unresolved. With 0 bases removed from V and 1 base from J, the gap between germline ends came to 13 bases. The CDR3 runs to 17 residues. CDR3: CASSLALGQASYNEQFF. Written as DNA, the CDR3 is TGTGCCAGCAGTTTAGCGCTTGGTCAGGCGTCCTACAATGAGCAGTTCTTC.

The chain joins TRBV7-9 to TRBJ2-1; D is possibly TRBD1 or TRBD2 (5 bases each). V shed 3 bases and J shed 3 bases, with 15 bases lying between them. Germline V gives CDR1 SEHNR, CDR2 FQNEAQ (reference sequence). The CDR3 has 16 amino acids. The CDR3 loop reads CASSFDRTGGYNEQFF. The CDR3 nucleotides are TGTGCCAGCAGCTTTGACCGGACTGGGGGCTACAATGAGCAGTTCTTC.

This clonotype showed up just a few times. The gene calls are TRBV15 and TRBJ2-1; no definite D call. V was clipped by 2 bases and J by 8 bases, with 7 bases between them. CDR1 LNHNV and CDR2 YYDKDF come from the germline V gene (reference sequence). The CDR3 covers 12 residues. CDR3 DNA: TGTGCCACCAGCAGACCCATCCATGAGCAGTTCTTC. Translating it yields CATSRPIHEQFF.

The gene calls are TRBV7-2 and TRBJ2-1, with 7 bases fitting TRBD2. Germline lookup yields CDR1 SGHTA and CDR2 FQGNSA. CDR3 length: 15 amino acids. Losses at the gene ends were 3 bases for V and 7 bases for J; bases not matched to a gene: 9. In DNA form, the CDR3 reads TGTGCCAGCAGCTTGGGGGGGAGGATGGGTAATGAGCAGTTCTTC. Protein product: CASSLGGRMGNEQFF.

Concerning this clonotype itself: A much larger clonotype is one base distant, so this may be a read error. The CDR3 region has the DNA TGTGCCAGCAAGCGGACAGGGCCACTCGAGCAGCACTTC. Its translation: CASKRTGPLEQHF. The chain has TRBV6-2 or TRBV6-3 and TRBJ2-7; 8 bases map to TRBD1. CDR3 length equals 13 residues. CDR1 is MNHEY, CDR2 SVGEGT, per germline.

This clonotype was seen ten or more times. CDR3 nucleotides: TGTGCCAGCAGTTTCAACTCTGGAAACACCATATATTTT. It specifies CASSFNSGNTIYF. J is TRBJ1-3 and V is TRBV28; the D is unclear. This CDR3 is 13 amino acids long. With 3 bases removed from V and 0 bases from J, the gap between germline ends came to 3 bases. Germline CDR1 is MDHEN and CDR2 is SYDVKM.

This chain joins TRBV9 and TRBJ2-3; D gene uncertain. The V gene lost 4 bases and the J gene lost 2 bases, with 14 bases spanning the gap. Germline CDR1 and CDR2: SGDLS and YYNGEE. This CDR3 comprises 15 residues. The CDR3 sequence: CASSPRPGITDTQYF. The CDR3 DNA follows: TGTGCCAGCAGCCCCCGACCTGGAATCACAGATACGCAGTATTTT.

The sample holds a few counts of this clonotype. In DNA form, the CDR3 reads TGTGCCAGCCAGGGACTTAACACCGGGGAGCTGTTTTTT. Its protein is CASQGLNTGELFF. The chain couples TRBV12-3 or TRBV12-4 to TRBJ2-2; D is possibly TRBD2 (6 bases). CDR3 length equals 13 residues. Trimming left V 8 bases short and J 2 bases short, with 9 bases between.

The rearrangement links TRBV28 to TRBJ2-7; 9 nucleotides line up with TRBD1. After removal of 4 bases from V and 2 bases from J, the junction contained 6 bases not matched to a gene. The length of the CDR3 is 15 residues. CDR1 is MDHEN and CDR2 is SYDVKM in the germline V gene. The CDR3 DNA reads as TGTGCCAGCAGTTCAGGGGACAGGGTAACCTACGAGCAGTACTTC. Translated: CASSSGDRVTYEQYF. The whole variable domain, remainder taken from reference TRBV28 and TRBJ2-7, is DVKVTQSSRYLVKRTGEKVFLECVQDMDHENMFWYRQDPGLGLRLIYFSYDVKMKEKGDIPEGYSVSREKKERFSLILESASTNQTSMYLCASSSGDRVTYEQYFGPGTRLTVT.

A few counts support this clonotype. The CDR3 reads CASSLRTRTAKNIQYF. The CDR3 DNA reads TGTGCCAGCAGCCTCAGGACCCGGACGGCCAAAAACATTCAGTACTTC. The chain carries TRBV13 and TRBJ2-4; D call uncertain. The CDR3 sequence is 16 residues long. V lost 5 bases and J 1 base, leaving 15 bases between the germline ends. Germline V CDR1 and CDR2: PRHDT, FYEKMQ (reference sequence).

This clonotype was observed once. The V gene is TRBV6-1, the J gene TRBJ1-5; TRBD1 agrees at 10 bases. The CDR3 runs to 16 residues. Germline V gene lookup returns CDR1 MNHNS and CDR2 SASEGT. V lost 6 bases, J lost 6 bases, and 11 bases stayed unmatched. The CDR3 DNA sequence: TGTGCCAGCAGCCTCCTCTCCGGGACAGGGGTTCAGCCCCAGCATTTT. Translation: CASSLLSGTGVQPQHF.

The chain couples TRBV11-1 to TRBJ2-2, with 7 bases matching TRBD2. Looked up from germline, CDR1 is SGHAT and CDR2 is FQDESV (reference sequence). The V gene end was trimmed by 2 bases and the J gene end by 0 bases; junction bases not matched to a gene: 9. This CDR3 region has 18 residues. CDR3 sequence (DNA): TGTGCCAGCAGCTTACGGAAATCCAGCGGGACGAACACCGGGGAGCTGTTTTTT. This encodes CASSLRKSSGTNTGELFF.

The V gene is TRBV12-3 or TRBV12-4, the J gene TRBJ2-3, with TRBD2 identical over 10 bases. Losses at the gene ends were 4 bases for V and 5 bases for J; bases not matched to a gene: 6. CDR3 length: 15 residues. CDR3 region: CASSYLAGARDTQYF. CDR3 DNA: TGTGCCAGCAGTTATCTAGCGGGGGCGCGAGATACGCAGTATTTT.

The V call is TRBV11-1, the J call TRBJ1-1, with D possibly matching TRBD1 (5 bases). V was cut by 5 bases and J by 1 base, with 23 bases left in between. The CDR3 has 18 amino acids. Germline CDR1 SGHAT, CDR2 FQDESV (reference sequence). CDR3 amino acids: CASSPRRGGSYKNTEAFF. DNA of the CDR3: TGTGCCAGCAGCCCACGGAGGGGAGGGAGCTACAAGAACACTGAAGCTTTCTTT. Filled out from reference TRBV11-1 and TRBJ1-1, the complete variable domain reads EAEVAQSPRYKITEKSQAVAFWCDPISGHATLYWYRQILGQGPELLVQFQDESVVDDSQLPKDRFSAERLKGVDSTLKIQPAELGDSAMYLCASSPRRGGSYKNTEAFFGQGTRLTVV.

The table lists this clonotype with a few counts. The J gene is TRBJ2-5, the V gene TRBV12-3 or TRBV12-4; TRBD1 or TRBD2 may be the D gene (5 bases each). The germline V and J ends were trimmed by 5 bases and 5 bases, with 12 bases remaining between them. This CDR3 is 13 amino acids long. CDR3 in amino acids: CASSPGRLETQYF. CDR3 sequence (DNA): TGTGCCAGCAGTCCGGGACGTTTGGAGACCCAGTACTTC.

The chain joins TRBV12-3 or TRBV12-4 to TRBJ2-1; D could derive from TRBD1 or TRBD2 (7 bases each). V was trimmed by 1 base and J by 7 bases, leaving 11 bases between them. The CDR3 is 14 amino acids. The DNA of the CDR3 is TGTGCCAGCAGTTTAGGCAGGGGGGGTAATGAGCAGTTCTTC. Amino acids: CASSLGRGGNEQFF.

CDR3 bases: TGTGCCAGCAGCCGCGGACAGGTCGTCACCGGGGAGCTGTTTTTT. This codes for CASSRGQVVTGELFF. The gene calls are TRBV5-6 and TRBJ2-2, with 7 nucleotides matching TRBD1. CDR1 is SGHDT and CDR2 is YYEEEE in the germline V gene. After removal of 4 bases from V and 4 bases from J, the junction contained 7 bases not matched to a gene. The CDR3 spans 15 residues.

CDR3 residues: CASSPGQGATEAFF. The CDR3 nucleotides read TGTGCCAGCTCACCTGGACAGGGGGCAACTGAAGCTTTCTTT. The V call is TRBV18, the J call TRBJ1-1; TRBD1 agrees at 11 bases. There are 14 residues in the CDR3. From germline, CDR1 is KGHSH and CDR2 LQKENI. With 3 bases clipped from V and 5 bases from J, the junction kept 2 bases outside the gene matches.

The rearrangement uses TRBV5-1 and TRBJ2-7; tentatively, D is TRBD1 (6 bases). This CDR3 spans 15 amino acids. The germline V and J ends were trimmed by 4 bases and 6 bases, with 20 bases remaining between them. CDR1 and CDR2 (germline): SGHRS, YFSETQ. The CDR3 spells CASSGQQGRVSEQYF. The CDR3 DNA follows: TGCGCCAGCAGCGGACAGCAGGGAAGGGTTAGCGAGCAGTACTTC.

The gene calls are TRBV28 and TRBJ2-7; D may be TRBD2 (6 bases). This CDR3 is 16 amino acids long. Per germline, CDR1 MDHEN and CDR2 SYDVKM. Trimming took 5 bases from V and 3 from J, leaving 20 bases between them. CDR3 nucleotide sequence: TGTGCCAGCAGTGCGATACCGGACTACCCACTCTACGAGCAGTACTTC. It codes for CASSAIPDYPLYEQYF.

This clonotype was recorded a few times. The chain uses TRBV24-1 and TRBJ2-2; TRBD2 matches at 10 bases. CDR3 length equals 17 residues. V shed 4 bases, J shed 5 bases, and the junction held 9 bases outside the gene matches. Germline V gene sequence: CDR1 KGHDR, CDR2 SFDVKD. The CDR3 reads CATSDGTSASGTGELFF. In DNA, the CDR3 is TGTGCCACCAGTGACGGGACTAGCGCGAGCGGTACCGGGGAGCTGTTTTTT.

This clonotype was recorded many times. This chain joins TRBV11-1 and TRBJ2-7; TRBD1 aligns across 10 bases. Trimming at V came to 4 bases and at J to 5 bases, leaving 5 bases not matched to a gene. Germline loops: CDR1 SGHAT, CDR2 FQDESV (reference sequence). The CDR3 has 14 residues. CDR3 sequence reads: CASSSTTGGNEQYF. The CDR3 bases are TGTGCCAGCAGCTCCACGACAGGGGGCAACGAGCAGTACTTC.

The rearrangement joins TRBV5-6 to TRBJ2-7, with 11 positions matching TRBD1. J was trimmed by 6 bases and V by 5 bases; bases with no gene match: 10. Germline V gene sequence: CDR1 SGHDT, CDR2 YYEEEE. The CDR3 runs 15 residues. The chain's CDR3 is CASSRAGTGGGEQYF. DNA of the CDR3: TGTGCCAGCAGTCGTGCCGGGACAGGGGGGGGCGAGCAGTACTTC. Filled out from reference TRBV5-6 and TRBJ2-7, the complete variable domain reads DAGVTQSPTHLIKTRGQQVTLRCSPKSGHDTVSWYQQALGQGPQFIFQYYEEEERQRGNFPDRFSGHQFPNYSSELNVNALLLGDSALYLCASSRAGTGGGEQYFGPGTRLTVT.